What follows are 24 T cell receptor beta chains derived from one specimen sequenced in a study of PD-1 blockade in classical Hodgkin lymphoma. There was relapse after autologous stem cell transplantation in every patient, and there was variation in brentuximab vedotin exposure. TCRdb's table, derived via immunoSEQ multiplex PCR, lists solely in-frame clones and lacks some. The sample holds over 10,000 clones, approximately 86% seen once. Sequencing was performed on peripheral blood mononuclear cells (PBMCs), taken at baseline. The receptor set was obtained from a human donor with classical Hodgkin lymphoma.

The chain recombines TRBV6-4 with TRBJ2-1; D is undetermined. CDR3 length equals 14 residues. CDR1 and CDR2 (germline): MRHNA, SNTAGT. V lost 4 bases and J 0 bases, leaving 7 bases between the germline ends. CDR3 nucleotide sequence: TGTGCCAGCAGTGCCCGGGCCTCCTACAATGAGCAGTTCTTC. As protein: CASSARASYNEQFF.

The chain recombines TRBV27 with TRBJ1-5; 7 positions agree with TRBD1. The CDR3 loop spans 14 amino acids. Germline V gene lookup returns CDR1 MNHEY and CDR2 SMNVEV (reference sequence). V gave up 3 bases and J gave up 5 bases; unmatched junction bases: 4. The CDR3 region has the DNA TGTGCCAGCAGTTTCAGACAGGGCGATCAGCCCCAGCATTTT. Translated, it gives CASSFRQGDQPQHF.

CDR3 nucleotides: TGTGCCAGCAGCCCCGGACCTGGGACAGGGCTCTACGAGCAGTACTTC. Translating gives CASSPGPGTGLYEQYF. V usage is TRBV21-1 and J usage is TRBJ2-7; the table's D call of TRBD1 was not tested on the DNA. TRBV21-1 is a recognized pseudogene. The CDR3 totals 16 residues.

This clone has a handful of counts. The gene calls are TRBV5-8 and TRBJ2-7, with D perhaps TRBD1 (6 bases). The germline gives CDR1 SGHTS, CDR2 YDEGEE. The CDR3 is 14 residues long. Trimming shortened V by 5 bases and J by 4 bases, and 16 bases separated the two germline ends. The CDR3 nucleotides are TGTGCCAGCAGGACCAGAAGGGGGTCGTACGAGCAGTACTTC. This sequence encodes CASRTRRGSYEQYF.

The gene calls are TRBV19 and TRBJ2-6; D uncertain. Germline CDR1 is LNHDA and CDR2 is SQIVND (reference sequence). The length of the CDR3 is 14 residues. Trimming took off 6 bases at V and 0 bases at J, with 6 bases between the two ends. CDR3 coding DNA: TGTGCCAGTAGGGGCCACTCTGGGGCCAACGTCCTGACTTTC. Translation: CASRGHSGANVLTF.

J is TRBJ2-7 and V is TRBV11-2; D assignment may be TRBD1 or TRBD2 (5 bases each). Germline values: CDR1 SGHAT, CDR2 FQNNGV. V was shortened by 5 bases and J by 3 bases, with 20 bases between the two germline ends. The CDR3 contains 16 residues. The CDR3 loop reads CASSILRDRKIYEQYF. The CDR3 DNA sequence: TGTGCCAGCAGCATCCTCCGGGACCGGAAGATCTACGAGCAGTACTTC.

This sequence joins TRBV5-6 and TRBJ2-7; D is possibly TRBD2 (7 bases). V shed 6 bases and J shed 0 bases, with 19 bases lying between them. The germline CDR1 and CDR2 sequences are SGHDT and YYEEEE. This CDR3 has 16 amino acids. The CDR3 bases are TGTGCCAGCACCAACGGGGGGCGGACCTACTCCTACGAGCAGTACTTC. Amino acids: CASTNGGRTYSYEQYF.

This clone appeared once. The chain has TRBV29-1 and TRBJ2-3; 9 bases match TRBD1. In germline, CDR1 is SQVTM, CDR2 ANQGSEA. Germline trimming cut 7 bases from V and 6 bases from J; bases unmatched to any gene: 11. The CDR3 loop spans 14 amino acids. CDR3 DNA: TGCAGCGGGGGACAGGGTGGGCACGGGGATACGCAGTATTTT. Translation gives CSGGQGGHGDTQYF.

This clone was recorded a few times. The V call is TRBV30, the J call TRBJ1-2; the match to TRBD1 covers 9 bases. V dropped 6 bases and J dropped 4; count of bases not matched to a gene: 12. Germline-derived CDR1 and CDR2 are GTSNPN and SVGIG (reference sequence). The CDR3 consists of 15 residues. CDR3 bases: TGTGCCTGTCTCCGGGGACAGGGCCCACTCTATGGCTACACCTTC. Encoded protein: CACLRGQGPLYGYTF.

The chain has TRBV5-1 and TRBJ1-2, with D possibly matching TRBD1 (5 bases). V dropped 1 base and J dropped 3 bases, with 16 bases sitting between them. CDR1 is SGHRS, CDR2 YFSETQ, per germline. This CDR3 has 16 residues. The CDR3 sequence is CASSLRLGREDYGYTF. CDR3 nucleotide sequence: TGCGCCAGCAGCTTGCGTTTGGGGCGGGAGGACTATGGCTACACCTTC.

The chain carries TRBV5-6 and TRBJ1-6; D call uncertain. Trimming removed 4 bases at V and 0 bases at J, with 14 bases between. Per the germline V gene, CDR1 is SGHDT and CDR2 is YYEEEE. This CDR3 has 17 amino acids. CDR3 in DNA: TGTGCCAGCAGCGCACGACCCGGGAGCTCCTATAATTCACCCCTCCACTTT. This translates into CASSARPGSSYNSPLHF.

The gene calls are TRBV30 and TRBJ1-3; D is ambiguous. The CDR3 has 14 amino acids. V shed 5 bases and J shed 0 bases, with 11 bases lying between them. CDR1 and CDR2 from the germline V gene are GTSNPN and SVGIG (reference sequence). CDR3 DNA sequence: TGTGCCTGGGGTTGGGCTCGCTCTGGAAACACCATATATTTT. Encoded protein: CAWGWARSGNTIYF.

This sequence joins TRBV11-2 and TRBJ2-7, with TRBD2 as a possible D gene (6 bases). Between the trimmed V and J ends, which lost 4 bases and 1 base, there was a span of 11 bases. The length of the CDR3 is 14 residues. Per germline, CDR1 SGHAT and CDR2 FQNNGV. This chain's CDR3 is CASSSGTFSYEQYF. CDR3 in DNA: TGTGCCAGCAGCTCCGGGACTTTTTCCTACGAGCAGTACTTC. Drawing the rest from reference TRBV11-2 and TRBJ2-7, the complete variable domain is EAGVAQSPRYKIIEKRQSVAFWCNPISGHATLYWYQQILGQGPKLLIQFQNNGVVDDSQLPKDRFSAERLKGVDSTLKIQPAKLEDSAVYLCASSSGTFSYEQYFGPGTRLTVT.

In this sample, this clone turned up once. At one boundary the junction diverges from the germline segment, which might be a read error. The J gene is TRBJ2-7, the V gene TRBV2; 8 positions match TRBD2. Germline V gene sequence: CDR1 SNHLY, CDR2 FYNNEI. This CDR3 contains 11 residues. The DNA of the CDR3 is TGTGCCAGTAGCGGGACATACGTGCAGTACTTC. Translating gives CASSGTYVQYF.

V is TRBV28 and J is TRBJ2-1; D gene unclear. This CDR3 has 14 amino acids. From germline, CDR1 is MDHEN and CDR2 SYDVKM. The V end was cut by 3 bases, the J end by 6 bases, with 12 bases between. In DNA, the CDR3 is TGTGCCAGCAGTTTGTCCCTTTCCACCAATGAGCAGTTCTTC. Amino acid sequence: CASSLSLSTNEQFF. Supplemented by reference TRBV28 and TRBJ2-1, the full variable domain reads DVKVTQSSRYLVKRTGEKVFLECVQDMDHENMFWYRQDPGLGLRLIYFSYDVKMKEKGDIPEGYSVSREKKERFSLILESASTNQTSMYLCASSLSLSTNEQFFGPGTRLTVL.

The CDR3 nucleotides are TGTGCCAGCAGTACAGGGTTTGGGCAGTACTTC. Its protein is CASSTGFGQYF. The chain combines TRBV27 with TRBJ2-7; a possible D gene is TRBD1 (6 bases). The germline V gene encodes CDR1 MNHEY and CDR2 SMNVEV (reference sequence). The V end lost 5 bases, the J end lost 9 bases, and 11 bases lay between the germline ends. The CDR3 length is 11 residues.

In this sample, this clone is large. CDR3 sequence reads: CATLIKTPGQGYTF. CDR3 sequence (DNA): TGTGCCACACTTATTAAGACCCCGGGGCAAGGCTACACCTTC. The J gene is TRBJ1-2, the V gene TRBV30, with a possible D match to TRBD1 (5 bases). CDR3 length: 14 residues. V was cut by 8 bases and J by 8 bases, with 24 bases left in between. CDR1 and CDR2 (germline): GTSNPN, SVGIG (reference sequence).

The chain joins TRBV6-9 to TRBJ2-3; either TRBD1 or TRBD2 may fit D (5 bases each). There are 16 residues in the CDR3. Trimming removed 4 bases at V and 2 bases at J, with 16 bases between. CDR1 is MNHGY and CDR2 is SVAAGI in the germline V gene. The CDR3 loop reads CASSSLSGADTDTQYF. In nucleotides, the CDR3 is TGTGCCAGCAGTTCCTTATCCGGGGCGGACACAGATACGCAGTATTTT.

This rearrangement joins TRBV28 to TRBJ2-7, with a weak D call TRBD1 (5 bases). V lost 3 bases and J 1 base, leaving 16 bases between the germline ends. There are 16 residues in the CDR3. Germline-derived CDR1 and CDR2 are MDHEN and SYDVKM. The CDR3 protein is CASSFPRFDSSYEQYF. In DNA form, the CDR3 reads TGTGCCAGCAGTTTTCCTCGCTTCGACAGTTCCTACGAGCAGTACTTC.

In this sample, this clone turned up a few times. The chain uses TRBV15 and TRBJ2-2; TRBD1 aligns across 7 bases. The V gene end was trimmed by 4 bases and the J gene end by 4 bases; junction bases not matched to a gene: 6. The CDR3 spans 15 residues. Germline assignment: CDR1 LNHNV and CDR2 YYDKDF (reference sequence). This CDR3 is CATSTETGSTGELFF. CDR3 DNA: TGTGCCACCAGCACGGAGACAGGGTCCACCGGGGAGCTGTTTTTT.

The CDR3 here is CASSLGGKRSGANVLTF. CDR3 coding DNA: TGTGCCAGCAGCTTAGGGGGAAAGCGCTCTGGGGCCAACGTCCTGACTTTC. The chain employs TRBV5-4 and TRBJ2-6, with D possibly matching TRBD1 (6 bases). V was trimmed by 2 bases and J by 0 bases, leaving 12 bases between them. This CDR3 contains 17 residues. Germline CDR1 is SGHNT and CDR2 is YYREEE (reference sequence). Based on the CDR3 plus reference TRBV5-4 and TRBJ2-6, the full variable domain is ETGVTQSPTHLIKTRGQQVTLRCSSQSGHNTVSWYQQALGQGPQFIFQYYREEENGRGNFPPRFSGLQFPNYSSELNVNALELDDSALYLCASSLGGKRSGANVLTFGAGSRLTVL.

This clone was seen only a few times. This chain joins TRBV28 and TRBJ1-2, with D possibly matching TRBD1 (6 bases). This CDR3 comprises 15 residues. Trimming cost V 3 bases and J 3 bases, with 14 bases left between them. Germline V gene lookup returns CDR1 MDHEN and CDR2 SYDVKM. CDR3: CASSFSRGGHYGYTF. In DNA, the CDR3 is TGTGCCAGCAGTTTCTCGCGGGGGGGCCACTATGGCTACACCTTC.

This clone was detected once. The rearrangement uses TRBV5-6 and TRBJ2-5, with D possibly being TRBD2 (6 bases). Trimming pared 3 bases from V and 3 bases from J, leaving 18 bases between. Germline V gene lookup returns CDR1 SGHDT and CDR2 YYEEEE. The CDR3 spans 16 residues. CDR3: CASSSSMETGEETQYF. The CDR3 nucleotides read TGTGCCAGCAGCTCGAGTATGGAGACGGGGGAAGAGACCCAGTACTTC.

The chain uses TRBV29-1 and TRBJ2-1; 14 bases line up with TRBD2. Germline V gene data show CDR1 as SQVTM and CDR2 as ANQGSEA. J lost 6 bases, V lost 0 bases, and 1 base had no gene match. The CDR3 length is 15 residues. CDR3 sequence (DNA): TGCAGCGTTGAAGAGGGGACTAGCGGGAGCAATGAGCAGTTCTTC. Its protein is CSVEEGTSGSNEQFF.